The 26 T cell receptor beta chains presented below share a single source sample, sequenced in a study of OX40 agonist ivuxolimab in advanced cancers. Only in-frame clones appear in the TCRdb table, and some are missing; sequencing was by immunoSEQ multiplex PCR. The data contain roughly 90,000 clones, roughly 88% of them singletons. The specimen was CD4+ or CD8+ T cells sorted from blood, collected in a trial of the OX40 agonist ivuxolimab. The receptors come from an adult with an advanced solid tumor such as melanoma, head and neck, liver or kidney cancer.

The rearrangement joins TRBV11-2 to TRBJ2-1, with D possibly being TRBD1 (5 bases). Trimming removed 5 bases from V and 4 bases from J, with 18 bases in between. This CDR3 is built from 16 residues. Germline CDR1 SGHAT, CDR2 FQNNGV. The CDR3 bases are TGTGCCAGCAGCACCTTCGGGCAGGGAACTTACAATGAGCAGTTCTTC. Protein product: CASSTFGQGTYNEQFF.

The rearrangement links TRBV28 to TRBJ2-7, with 11 nucleotides matching TRBD2. Trimming took 1 base from V and 3 from J; bases not matched to a gene: 5. This CDR3 has 16 residues. In germline, CDR1 is MDHEN, CDR2 SYDVKM. The CDR3 sequence is CASSLYLTSGNYEQYF. The CDR3 nucleotides are TGTGCCAGCAGTTTATACCTGACTAGCGGGAACTACGAGCAGTACTTC.

The V gene is TRBV30, the J gene TRBJ1-6, with D hard to call. The germline CDR1 and CDR2 sequences are GTSNPN and SVGIG (reference sequence). The length of the CDR3 is 11 residues. V lost 5 bases to trimming and J lost 9 bases, with 8 bases between them. CDR3 amino acids: CAWASASPLHF. DNA of the CDR3: TGTGCCTGGGCCTCAGCTTCACCCCTCCACTTT.

The chain employs TRBV7-9 and TRBJ2-3; 7 bases agree with TRBD2. This CDR3 region has 17 residues. The V gene's germline CDR1 is SEHNR and CDR2 FQNEAQ (reference sequence). V was pared by 2 bases and J by 2 bases, with 10 bases of the junction left unmatched. The CDR3, as DNA: TGTGCCAGCAGCTTAAGTCGAGGGCTAGCGGTCACAGATACGCAGTATTTT. Translated, it gives CASSLSRGLAVTDTQYF.

A single count supports this clone. The chain is built from TRBV7-2 and TRBJ2-5; D gene unclear. The V end was cut by 2 bases, the J end by 2 bases, with 9 bases between. The germline gives CDR1 SGHTA, CDR2 FQGNSA. This CDR3 comprises 14 residues. The CDR3: CASSLFGVQETQYF. The CDR3, as DNA: TGTGCCAGCAGCTTATTCGGCGTACAAGAGACCCAGTACTTC. Full variable domain (outside the CDR3, taken from reference TRBV7-2 and TRBJ2-5): GAGVSQSPSNKVTEKGKDVELRCDPISGHTALYWYRQSLGQGLEFLIYFQGNSAPDKSGLPSDRFSAERTGGSVSTLTIQRTQQEDSAVYLCASSLFGVQETQYFGPGTRLLVL.

The V and J genes are TRBV5-1 and TRBJ2-2; 7 bases map to TRBD2. Germline-derived CDR1 and CDR2 are SGHRS and YFSETQ. The CDR3 covers 16 residues. Losses at the gene ends were 3 bases for V and 4 bases for J; bases not matched to a gene: 9. The CDR3 DNA sequence: TGCGCCAGCAGCTCCTCAACTAGCGTGAGCACCGGGGAGCTGTTTTTT. This translates into CASSSSTSVSTGELFF. The variable domain in full, completed from reference TRBV5-1 and TRBJ2-2, reads KAGVTQTPRYLIKTRGQQVTLSCSPISGHRSVSWYQQTPGQGLQFLFEYFSETQRNKGNFPGRFSGRQFSNSRSEMNVSTLELGDSALYLCASSSSTSVSTGELFFGEGSRLTVL.

The chain has TRBV19 and TRBJ1-3; D uncertain. V lost 5 bases, J lost 0 bases, and 17 bases lay in between. Germline assignment: CDR1 LNHDA and CDR2 SQIVND (reference sequence). CDR3 length equals 17 residues. The DNA for the CDR3 is TGTGCCAGTAGTCCACGACTGGGTGGCGGCTCTGGAAACACCATATATTTT. As protein: CASSPRLGGGSGNTIYF.

The V gene is TRBV28, the J gene TRBJ1-2; D unclear. CDR3 size: 14 residues. The germline V gene has CDR1 MDHEN and CDR2 SYDVKM. V was trimmed by 6 bases and J by 0 bases, leaving 11 bases between them. The CDR3: CASSPDGSNYGYTF. Written as DNA, the CDR3 is TGTGCCAGCAGCCCGGACGGATCTAACTATGGCTACACCTTC.

This chain joins TRBV9 and TRBJ2-7; TRBD1 matches 10 bases. V lost 0 bases, J lost 2 bases, and 5 bases stayed unmatched. The CDR3 consists of 16 residues. The V gene's germline CDR1 is SGDLS and CDR2 YYNGEE. CDR3: CASSVEWDRGAYEQYF. The DNA of the CDR3 is TGTGCCAGCAGCGTAGAATGGGACAGGGGCGCCTACGAGCAGTACTTC.

The V and J genes are TRBV5-1 and TRBJ1-1; D is undetermined. V was pared by 2 bases and J by 2 bases, with 7 bases between. The CDR3 runs 13 residues. CDR1 is SGHRS, CDR2 YFSETQ, per germline. The CDR3 DNA sequence: TGCGCCAGCAGCTTCATGGCAAACACTGAAGCTTTCTTT. This codes for CASSFMANTEAFF.

The rearrangement joins TRBV5-6 to TRBJ2-1; 7 positions agree with TRBD2. J gave up 1 base and V 4 bases, and 2 bases lay outside the gene matches. Germline CDR1 is SGHDT and CDR2 is YYEEEE. The CDR3 runs 14 residues. This chain's CDR3 is CASSTLASYNEQFF. DNA for the CDR3: TGTGCCAGCAGCACACTAGCGTCCTACAATGAGCAGTTCTTC.

For the CDR3, the DNA is TGTGCCAGCAGCCACCGACAGGGGAGCTCCTACAATGAGCAGTTCTTC. Its translation: CASSHRQGSSYNEQFF. This rearrangement joins TRBV11-1 to TRBJ2-1; the match to TRBD1 covers 8 bases. Trimming took 5 bases from V and 0 from J; bases not matched to a gene: 6. Germline-derived CDR1 and CDR2 are SGHAT and FQDESV (reference sequence). The CDR3 sequence is 16 residues long.

V is TRBV5-4 and J is TRBJ2-3, with 11 bases identical to TRBD2. This CDR3 is built from 16 residues. Trimming removed 5 bases from V and 0 bases from J; junction bases left unmatched: 5. Germline CDR1 reads SGHNT; CDR2 reads YYREEE (reference sequence). Here the CDR3 DNA reads TGTGCCAGCAGGGCCGGGACTAGCGGTAGCACAGATACGCAGTATTTT. Encoded protein: CASRAGTSGSTDTQYF.

The chain joins TRBV27 to TRBJ2-3; no clear D. This CDR3 is 15 amino acids long. V dropped 0 bases and J dropped 6 bases, with 13 bases sitting between them. CDR1 is MNHEY and CDR2 is SMNVEV in the germline V gene (reference sequence). For the CDR3, the DNA is TGTGCCAGCAGTTTATCGCCCCTCAGACGGGATACGCAGTATTTT. Protein sequence: CASSLSPLRRDTQYF.

CDR3 sequence (DNA): TGTGCCACCAGCATGGACAGGGGGCGGTTGAACACCGGGGAGCTGTTTTTT. As protein: CATSMDRGRLNTGELFF. The rearrangement links TRBV15 to TRBJ2-2, with TRBD1 matching over 11 bases. This CDR3 comprises 17 residues. Per germline, CDR1 LNHNV and CDR2 YYDKDF (reference sequence). Trimming at V came to 4 bases and at J to 1 base, leaving 5 bases not matched to a gene.

The V and J genes are TRBV5-4 and TRBJ1-4; the D gene is possibly TRBD1 (6 bases). The CDR3 extends over 14 amino acids. Germline V gene lookup returns CDR1 SGHNT and CDR2 YYREEE (reference sequence). V was shortened by 0 bases and J by 5 bases, with 8 bases between the two germline ends. CDR3: CASSLAGGNEKLFF. In nucleotides, the CDR3 is TGTGCCAGCAGCTTGGCGGGGGGCAATGAAAAACTGTTTTTT.

The rearrangement joins TRBV7-2 to TRBJ2-6, with 10 bases lining up with TRBD2. The length of the CDR3 is 17 residues. The junction had 2 bases not matched to a gene; V was cut back by 2 bases and J by 1 base. Germline V gene sequence: CDR1 SGHTA, CDR2 FQGNSA. DNA for the CDR3: TGTGCCAGCAGCTTACTAGCGGGAGTTTCTGGGGCCAACGTCCTGACTTTC. The encoded protein is CASSLLAGVSGANVLTF.

This sequence joins TRBV5-6 and TRBJ1-1; D possibly corresponds to TRBD1 (6 bases). Germline CDR1 SGHDT, CDR2 YYEEEE. The CDR3 is 15 amino acids. Trimming removed 0 bases at V and 4 bases at J, with 13 bases between. CDR3 region: CASSLVIGRGTEAFF. DNA of the CDR3: TGTGCCAGCAGCTTGGTAATCGGCAGGGGCACTGAAGCTTTCTTT. The full variable domain, in which reference TRBV5-6 and TRBJ1-1 provide the parts outside the CDR3, is DAGVTQSPTHLIKTRGQQVTLRCSPKSGHDTVSWYQQALGQGPQFIFQYYEEEERQRGNFPDRFSGHQFPNYSSELNVNALLLGDSALYLCASSLVIGRGTEAFFGQGTRLTVV.

The CDR3 spells CASSHTEGSTEAFF. CDR3 DNA sequence: TGTGCCAGCAGTCACACCGAAGGGAGCACTGAAGCTTTCTTT. This rearrangement joins TRBV6-5 to TRBJ1-1; D gene unclear. Trimming left V 5 bases short and J 4 bases short, with 14 bases between. This CDR3 is built from 14 residues. The germline V gene encodes CDR1 MNHEY and CDR2 SVGAGI.

On this clone: The same CDR3 can be traced to other DNA sequences in this sample. This rearrangement joins TRBV7-6 to TRBJ2-3, with D possibly called TRBD1 or TRBD2 (5 bases each). In germline, CDR1 is SGHVS, CDR2 FNYEAQ. This CDR3 has 16 amino acids. Trimming cost V 5 bases and J 4 bases, with 19 bases left between them. DNA of the CDR3: TGTGCCAGCAGCGAAGCCGGGACCATCGGGGCAGATACGCAGTATTTT. It translates to CASSEAGTIGADTQYF.

The rearrangement links TRBV5-1 to TRBJ2-7, with D possibly being TRBD1 (6 bases). V dropped 4 bases and J dropped 0 bases, with 8 bases sitting between them. Germline V gene lookup returns CDR1 SGHRS and CDR2 YFSETQ. The CDR3 covers 13 residues. The CDR3 loop is CASSRDNSYEQYF. The CDR3 nucleotides read TGCGCCAGCAGCCGGGACAACTCCTACGAGCAGTACTTC. The whole variable domain, remainder taken from reference TRBV5-1 and TRBJ2-7, is KAGVTQTPRYLIKTRGQQVTLSCSPISGHRSVSWYQQTPGQGLQFLFEYFSETQRNKGNFPGRFSGRQFSNSRSEMNVSTLELGDSALYLCASSRDNSYEQYFGPGTRLTVT.

This CDR3 reads CASSQDRRVVYNEQFF. For the CDR3, the DNA is TGCGCCAGCAGCCAAGATCGACGGGTGGTCTACAATGAGCAGTTCTTC. The gene calls are TRBV4-1 and TRBJ2-1; no definite D call. The germline V gene has CDR1 MGHRA and CDR2 YSYEKL. Trimming shortened V by 0 bases and J by 3 bases, and 12 bases separated the two germline ends. The CDR3 sequence is 16 residues long.

The rearrangement uses TRBV2 and TRBJ2-1; no clear D. V lost 8 bases to trimming and J lost 8 bases, with 16 bases between them. The CDR3 runs 13 residues. The V gene's germline CDR1 is SNHLY and CDR2 FYNNEI. CDR3 sequence (DNA): TGTGCCAGCGCCACCCTAGGGTCCCATGAGCAGTTCTTC. This translates into CASATLGSHEQFF.

V is TRBV18 and J is TRBJ2-3; D may be TRBD1 or TRBD2 (5 bases each). Germline CDR1 reads KGHSH; CDR2 reads LQKENI. This CDR3 spans 17 amino acids. V was cut by 2 bases and J by 2 bases, with 17 bases left in between. The CDR3 bases are TGTGCCAGCTCACCAACGGGCCGGGGCGAGCCCACAGATACGCAGTATTTT. It codes for CASSPTGRGEPTDTQYF. The variable domain in full, with the rest retrieved from reference TRBV18 and TRBJ2-3, is NAGVMQNPRHLVRRRGQEARLRCSPMKGHSHVYWYRQLPEEGLKFMVYLQKENIIDESGMPKERFSAEFPKEGPSILRIQQVVRGDSAAYFCASSPTGRGEPTDTQYFGPGTRLTVL.

This chain connects TRBV6-5 to TRBJ2-6; maybe TRBD2 (5 bases). Deletions cut 0 bases from V and 1 base from J, with 7 bases between. Per germline, CDR1 MNHEY and CDR2 SVGAGI. The CDR3 has 16 residues. The CDR3: CASSYSPGSGANVLTF. The CDR3 bases are TGTGCCAGCAGTTACTCGCCGGGATCTGGGGCCAACGTCCTGACTTTC.

This chain links TRBV28 with TRBJ2-7; D uncertain. The CDR3 runs 14 residues. Between the trimmed V and J ends, which lost 1 base and 3 bases, there was a span of 10 bases. In germline, CDR1 is MDHEN, CDR2 SYDVKM. The CDR3 DNA reads TGTGCCAGCAGTTTATACGAGGTCGACTACGAGCAGTACTTC. It specifies CASSLYEVDYEQYF.